Below are 27 T cell receptor beta chains sequenced from a single sample in a study of breast tumors, draining lymph nodes, adjacent tissues. MiXCR, applied by TCRdb to the multiplex PCR reads, yields one record per CDR3 protein. The table includes 24,000 or so distinct CDR3 sequences, around 23% detected once. The specimen was breast tumor tissue. The receptors originated from a female donor with breast cancer. Some clones in this sample may be carry-over from other donors' samples.

V gene TRBV11-2 combines with J gene TRBJ1-6; 7 bases agree with TRBD1. V gave up 5 bases and J gave up 10 bases; unmatched junction bases: 11. The CDR3 is 15 amino acids. Per germline, CDR1 SGHAT and CDR2 FQNNGV. The CDR3 bases are TGTGCCAGCAGCGTCCGAGACAGGGATGGGTCACCCCTCCACTTT. This encodes CASSVRDRDGSPLHF.

This clonotype was observed at least ten times. CDR3 sequence (DNA): TGCGCCAGCAGCCCGTCCCCCGGTGGCCAGCTGTACCAAGAGACCCAGTACTTC. Its protein product is CASSPSPGGQLYQETQYF. The chain has TRBV4-1 and TRBJ2-5; D remains unclear. CDR1 and CDR2 from the germline V gene are MGHRA and YSYEKL. The length of the CDR3 is 18 residues. The V and J ends lost 4 bases and 0 bases respectively, with 21 bases between them.

The sample holds many counts of this clonotype. As DNA, the CDR3 is TGTGCCAGCAGCCAAGGTGGGACAGGAGAATTCTATGGCTACACCTTC. It specifies CASSQGGTGEFYGYTF. The chain combines TRBV4-2 with TRBJ1-2; 8 bases agree with TRBD1. The CDR3 has 16 amino acids. Germline values: CDR1 LGHNA, CDR2 YNFKEQ. V dropped 1 base and J dropped 4; count of bases not matched to a gene: 8.

This clonotype was seen ten or more times. In nucleotides, the CDR3 is TGTGCCAGCAGCCTTATAAGGTCCGGGAAGGACACCGGGGAGCTGTTTTTT. It translates to CASSLIRSGKDTGELFF. The chain carries TRBV7-9 and TRBJ2-2; D is possibly TRBD2 (5 bases). The CDR3 extends over 17 amino acids. V dropped 5 bases and J dropped 3 bases, with 19 bases sitting between them. Germline CDR1 SEHNR, CDR2 FQNEAQ (reference sequence).

In this sample, this clonotype is medium-sized. The chain joins TRBV5-1 to TRBJ2-1; 10 positions match TRBD2. The V and J ends lost 0 bases and 3 bases, in that order; junction bases with no gene match: 0. The CDR3 runs to 15 residues. Germline-derived CDR1 and CDR2 are SGHRS and YFSETQ. The CDR3: CASSLASGGYNEQFF. In nucleotides, the CDR3 is TGCGCCAGCAGCTTGGCTAGCGGGGGCTACAATGAGCAGTTCTTC.

This clonotype showed up many times. The V and J genes are TRBV6-5 and TRBJ1-6; a possible D gene is TRBD1 (6 bases). CDR1 is MNHEY, CDR2 SVGAGI, per germline. The length of the CDR3 is 14 residues. V lost 4 bases and J lost 5, with 9 bases in between. As DNA, the CDR3 is TGTGCCAGCAGTTCTCACAGGGATAATTCACCCCTCCACTTT. This encodes CASSSHRDNSPLHF.

This clonotype has ten or more counts. Germline is not matched at one junction end, which may reflect a read error. The rearrangement uses TRBV7-3 and TRBJ2-2; D is undetermined. The CDR3 sequence is 14 residues long. CDR1 is SGHTA and CDR2 is FQGTGA in the germline V gene. The CDR3 sequence is CASSLGPYTGELFF. The CDR3, as DNA: TGTGCCAGCAGCCTAGGACCGTACACAGGGGAGCTGTTTTTT.

This rearrangement joins TRBV7-9 to TRBJ2-1; TRBD2 agrees at 10 bases. The CDR3 is made up of 15 amino acids. Looked up from germline, CDR1 is SEHNR and CDR2 is FQNEAQ (reference sequence). Trimming cost V 6 bases and J 3 bases; bases outside gene matches: 5. Here the CDR3 DNA reads TGTGCCAGCAGTCCTGGGACTAGCGTCTACAATGAGCAGTTCTTC. Translated, it gives CASSPGTSVYNEQFF.

At least ten counts were recorded for this clonotype. This chain links TRBV4-1 with TRBJ1-3, with D uncertain. The CDR3 runs 14 residues. Germline values: CDR1 MGHRA, CDR2 YSYEKL. V was shortened by 2 bases and J by 0 bases, with 5 bases between the two germline ends. CDR3 sequence (DNA): TGCGCCAGCAGCCAACCGTTCTCTGGAAACACCATATATTTT. Translated, it gives CASSQPFSGNTIYF.

This clonotype was observed many times. The chain recombines TRBV28 with TRBJ1-2, with D maybe TRBD1 (5 bases). The CDR3 loop spans 12 amino acids. Germline V lookup: CDR1 MDHEN, CDR2 SYDVKM. V gave up 3 bases and J gave up 7 bases, with 9 bases separating them. CDR3 nucleotide sequence: TGTGCCAGCAGTTTCCAGGGCCTTGGCTACACCTTC. Translating gives CASSFQGLGYTF.

This clonotype was picked up many times. This chain links TRBV6-1 with TRBJ1-2, with D tentatively TRBD1 (5 bases). This CDR3 region has 14 residues. The V gene's germline CDR1 is MNHNS and CDR2 SASEGT. With 2 bases removed from V and 5 bases from J, the gap between germline ends came to 12 bases. CDR3 in DNA: TGTGCCAGCAGTGAAACGGGGGGACCTTATGGCTACACCTTC. Its protein is CASSETGGPYGYTF.

Comment on this clonotype: A single base separates this from a much larger clone, so it may be a read error. V gene TRBV28 combines with J gene TRBJ2-1, with D possibly being TRBD2 (6 bases). This CDR3 region has 15 residues. Germline loops: CDR1 MDHEN, CDR2 SYDVKM. The CDR3 sequence is CACSLFGGSVNEQFF. CDR3 bases: TGTGCCTGCAGTTTGTTTGGGGGGAGCGTCAATGAGCAGTTCTTC.

This clonotype qualifies as medium-sized. The chain recombines TRBV6-2 or TRBV6-3 with TRBJ1-2; 7 nucleotides agree with TRBD1. The CDR3 runs to 15 residues. Germline-derived CDR1 and CDR2 are MNHEY and SVGEGT. Trimming took 5 bases from V and 4 from J; bases not matched to a gene: 10. CDR3 amino acids: CASSETGDFPYGYTF. CDR3 nucleotides: TGTGCCAGCAGTGAAACAGGGGATTTCCCCTATGGCTACACCTTC.

This clonotype was seen more than once but under ten times. The J gene is TRBJ2-3, the V gene TRBV27, with 10 bases fitting TRBD1. CDR1 is MNHEY, CDR2 SMNVEV, per germline (reference sequence). Trimming cost V 5 bases and J 3 bases; bases outside gene matches: 8. The CDR3 length is 16 residues. This chain's CDR3 is CASSLDRGRWTDTQYF. CDR3 bases: TGTGCCAGCAGTCTAGACAGGGGGCGGTGGACAGATACGCAGTATTTT.

At least ten counts were recorded for this clonotype. The chain combines TRBV5-8 with TRBJ2-7; the D is unclear. Germline V gene data show CDR1 as SGHTS and CDR2 as YDEGEE. The germline V and J ends were trimmed by 7 bases and 1 base, with 21 bases remaining between them. This CDR3 contains 16 residues. DNA for the CDR3: TGTGCCAGCCACCGTCGAGCGTGGCGGATGTCCTACGAGCAGTACTTC. This translates into CASHRRAWRMSYEQYF.

The table lists this clonotype with many counts. The rearrangement uses TRBV7-2 and TRBJ1-2, with D possibly being TRBD1 (6 bases). V shed 1 base and J shed 6 bases, with 12 bases lying between them. The CDR3 has 14 amino acids. Germline CDR1 is SGHTA and CDR2 is FQGNSA. The CDR3 is CASSLVRGGDGYTF. Written as DNA, the CDR3 is TGTGCCAGCAGCTTAGTAAGGGGGGGGGATGGCTACACCTTC. Combining the CDR3 with reference TRBV7-2 and TRBJ1-2 gives the whole variable domain GAGVSQSPSNKVTEKGKDVELRCDPISGHTALYWYRQSLGQGLEFLIYFQGNSAPDKSGLPSDRFSAERTGGSVSTLTIQRTQQEDSAVYLCASSLVRGGDGYTFGSGTRLTVV.

As concerns this clonotype: A much larger clone is a single base away; this may be a read error. Likely a read error: the CDR3 ends without its conserved phenylalanine or tryptophan. The chain has TRBV28 and TRBJ1-6; D possibly corresponds to TRBD1 (5 bases). This CDR3 has 15 residues. V lost 5 bases and J 5 bases, leaving 13 bases between the germline ends. CDR1 and CDR2 from the germline V gene are MDHEN and SYDVKM. CDR3 sequence: CASSAWTLDNSPLHL. CDR3 coding DNA: TGTGCCAGCAGTGCCTGGACATTAGATAATTCACCCCTCCACCTT.

Many counts were recorded for this clonotype. This sequence joins TRBV3-1 and TRBJ2-7, with TRBD1 matching over 8 bases. The ends lost 4 bases at V and 7 bases at J; junction bases unmatched: 3. Germline lookup yields CDR1 LGHDT and CDR2 YNNKEL (reference sequence). The CDR3 runs 12 residues. The CDR3 DNA follows: TGTGCCAGCAGCCGACAGGGGTTAGAGCAGTACTTC. It is translated as CASSRQGLEQYF.

This clonotype was observed a few times. A much larger clone sits a single nucleotide away, making a read error possible. The final CDR3 position lacks the conserved phenylalanine or tryptophan, pointing to a likely read error. This chain uses TRBV20-1 with TRBJ2-7; 7 bases agree with TRBD2. Germline V gene lookup returns CDR1 DFQATT and CDR2 SNEGSKA (reference sequence). V lost 0 bases, J lost 6 bases, and 11 bases stayed unmatched. The CDR3 has 15 residues. The CDR3 region has the DNA TGCAGTGCTAGAGAGATCGGAGCGGGAAGGGGCGAGCAGTACCTC. Protein: CSAREIGAGRGEQYL.

This clonotype has ten or more counts. The J gene is TRBJ1-6, the V gene TRBV6-5; D is unresolved. The CDR3 sequence is 13 residues long. V gave up 5 bases and J gave up 6 bases, with 8 bases separating them. Germline values: CDR1 MNHEY, CDR2 SVGAGI. For the CDR3, the DNA is TGTGCCAGCAGTCCCTCCGCTAATTCACCCCTCCACTTT. It translates to CASSPSANSPLHF.

This clonotype was recorded many times. DNA for the CDR3: TGCAGCGCACACAGCTCCGGAAACACCATATATTTT. The encoded protein is CSAHSSGNTIYF. The J gene is TRBJ1-3, the V gene TRBV29-1, with unresolved D. Germline V gene sequence: CDR1 SQVTM, CDR2 ANQGSEA. V dropped 7 bases and J dropped 4 bases, with 11 bases sitting between them. The CDR3 runs 12 residues.

This clonotype appeared many times. This sequence joins TRBV6-6 and TRBJ1-5; D ambiguous. The V and J ends lost 7 bases and 5 bases respectively, with 12 bases between them. The CDR3 consists of 13 residues. Germline V gene data show CDR1 as MNHNY and CDR2 as SVGAGI (reference sequence). The CDR3 reads CASTGQEYQPQHF. The CDR3 DNA follows: TGTGCCAGCACGGGTCAGGAGTATCAGCCCCAGCATTTT.

This clonotype was seen repeatedly, ten times or more. This rearrangement joins TRBV6-6 to TRBJ2-3; D is possibly TRBD2 (6 bases). Trimming removed 7 bases at V and 2 bases at J, with 19 bases between. Germline loops: CDR1 MNHNY, CDR2 SVGAGI (reference sequence). The CDR3 consists of 16 residues. CDR3 in amino acids: CASNSKAGPVTDTQYF. The CDR3 DNA follows: TGTGCCAGCAACTCTAAGGCGGGGCCCGTCACAGATACGCAGTATTTT.

There are a few counts of this clonotype. The rearrangement uses TRBV10-3 and TRBJ2-4; 8 bases are shared with TRBD2. V shed 0 bases and J 7 bases; nucleotides not matched to a gene: 5. The V gene's germline CDR1 is ENHRY and CDR2 SYGVKD. CDR3 length: 15 residues. The DNA of the CDR3 is TGTGCCATCAGTGAGTCGGTTCCGGGAGGGAACATTCAGTACTTC. This codes for CAISESVPGGNIQYF.

This clonotype showed up many times. The rearrangement links TRBV6-1 to TRBJ1-5; 9 bases map to TRBD1. V shed 5 bases and J 4 bases; nucleotides not matched to a gene: 6. The CDR3 totals 15 residues. Germline assignment: CDR1 MNHNS and CDR2 SASEGT. CDR3 bases: TGTGCCAGCAGTCCGGGACAGGGTAGGAATCAGCCCCAGCATTTT. Its translation is CASSPGQGRNQPQHF.

This clonotype was observed at least ten times. The chain carries TRBV20-1 and TRBJ2-5; TRBD2 matches 10 bases. This CDR3 contains 15 residues. V lost 0 bases and J lost 2; bases outside the gene matches: 3. Germline V lookup: CDR1 DFQATT, CDR2 SNEGSKA (reference sequence). In DNA, the CDR3 is TGCAGTGCTAGAGATGGACTAGCGGTACAAGAGACCCAGTACTTC. It codes for CSARDGLAVQETQYF.

This clonotype was counted at least ten times. The J gene is TRBJ2-1, the V gene TRBV18; 10 nucleotides align to TRBD2. V shed 3 bases, J shed 5 bases, and the junction held 4 bases outside the gene matches. The CDR3 has 15 amino acids. Germline-derived CDR1 and CDR2 are KGHSH and LQKENI. The CDR3 region has the DNA TGTGCCAGCTCACCTAGGACTAGCGGCCACAATGAGCAGTTCTTC. It yields the protein CASSPRTSGHNEQFF.